A single sample gave rise to the 2 T cell receptor beta chains below, sequenced in a study of technical replicates of blood from a handful of donors. The table came from immunoSEQ multiplex PCR; TCRdb's copy has only in-frame clones and leaves some out. Among roughly 62,000 clones listed, around nine tenths were seen once. Sequenced sample: PBMCs. The receptors were sampled from a human donor in good health. Some clones in this sample may be carry-over from other donors' samples.

Here the CDR3 reads CASSPTSSEYGYTF. The CDR3 DNA is TGCGCCAGCAGCCCGACATCCTCCGAATATGGCTACACCTTC. This chain joins TRBV5-1 and TRBJ1-2; D remains unclear. The CDR3 spans 14 residues. V was clipped by 4 bases and J by 5 bases, with 15 bases between them. In germline, CDR1 is SGHRS, CDR2 YFSETQ.

The V gene is TRBV5-6, the J gene TRBJ2-1; tentatively, D is TRBD2 (6 bases). V dropped 2 bases and J dropped 0 bases, with 12 bases sitting between them. Germline V CDR1 and CDR2: SGHDT, YYEEEE. The CDR3 has 16 amino acids. The chain's CDR3 is CASSLFSGNSYNEQFF. The CDR3 DNA reads TGTGCCAGCAGCTTATTTAGCGGAAACTCCTACAATGAGCAGTTCTTC.